These 12 T cell receptor beta chains were sequenced from one sample in a study of cytomegalovirus exposure and HLA in healthy donors. Primers for the PCR totalled 60 Vbeta and 13 Jbeta. Sequencing was performed with immunoSEQ multiplex PCR; in TCRdb, only in-frame clones are kept and a portion is missing. The table records about 170,000 clones, under 90% of them present only once. Material for sequencing was PBMCs. The receptor set was obtained from a young man in good health and CMV-seronegative.

The CDR3 loop is CASSAEHTIYF. Here the CDR3 DNA reads TGTGCCAGCAGCGCCGAGCACACCATATATTTT. The V and J genes are TRBV9 and TRBJ1-3; the D is unclear. The CDR3 has 11 amino acids. Germline V gene lookup returns CDR1 SGDLS and CDR2 YYNGEE. The V gene lost 3 bases and the J gene lost 8 bases, with 6 bases spanning the gap.

This clone was detected once. The chain has TRBV18 and TRBJ1-2; D is perhaps TRBD1 (5 bases). Germline loops: CDR1 KGHSH, CDR2 LQKENI. The CDR3 spans 14 residues. V lost 3 bases, J lost 3 bases, and 11 bases lay in between. CDR3 sequence reads: CASSPADSYYGYTF. For the CDR3, the DNA is TGTGCCAGCTCACCTGCCGACAGTTACTATGGCTACACCTTC.

This chain connects TRBV5-1 to TRBJ2-7; 7 bases fit TRBD1. Germline V lookup: CDR1 SGHRS, CDR2 YFSETQ. This CDR3 contains 16 residues. V shed 0 bases and J 4 bases; nucleotides not matched to a gene: 10. For the CDR3, the DNA is TGCGCCAGCAGCTTGGAACAGGGGATGCACGTGTACGAGCAGTACTTC. This codes for CASSLEQGMHVYEQYF.

In its sample, this clone was seen once. The chain employs TRBV11-2 and TRBJ1-5, with D possibly matching TRBD1 (6 bases). This CDR3 is 16 amino acids long. V was cut by 5 bases and J by 0 bases, with 14 bases left in between. Per germline, CDR1 SGHAT and CDR2 FQNNGV. In DNA, the CDR3 is TGTGCCAGCAGCCCCCAGGACAGTTATAGCAATCAGCCCCAGCATTTT. Encoded protein: CASSPQDSYSNQPQHF. The variable domain in full, completed from reference TRBV11-2 and TRBJ1-5, reads EAGVAQSPRYKIIEKRQSVAFWCNPISGHATLYWYQQILGQGPKLLIQFQNNGVVDDSQLPKDRFSAERLKGVDSTLKIQPAKLEDSAVYLCASSPQDSYSNQPQHFGDGTRLSIL.

The chain joins TRBV6-1 to TRBJ2-7; 8 bases align to TRBD2. V was clipped by 3 bases and J by 2 bases; unmatched bases: 6. CDR1 and CDR2 from the germline V gene are MNHNS and SASEGT. The CDR3 is made up of 15 amino acids. The DNA for the CDR3 is TGTGCCAGCAGTGATGGAGCGGGAGTCCCCTACGAGCAGTACTTC. The encoded protein is CASSDGAGVPYEQYF.

This chain connects TRBV10-3 to TRBJ2-3; 8 bases fit TRBD2. This CDR3 has 15 residues. V dropped 6 bases and J dropped 4; count of bases not matched to a gene: 9. From germline, CDR1 is ENHRY and CDR2 SYGVKD. DNA for the CDR3: TGTGCCATCAGACCGACTAGCGAGAAGGCAGATACGCAGTATTTT. Translated, it gives CAIRPTSEKADTQYF.

There are a few counts of this clone. The CDR3 region is CASSRGTATTLYGYTF. In DNA form, the CDR3 reads TGTGCCAGCAGCCGCGGGACAGCGACGACCCTCTATGGCTACACCTTC. The chain combines TRBV5-4 with TRBJ1-2; 7 bases match TRBD1. J gave up 4 bases and V 4 bases, and 13 bases lay outside the gene matches. The germline gives CDR1 SGHNT, CDR2 YYREEE (reference sequence). The length of the CDR3 is 16 residues.

The chain joins TRBV27 to TRBJ2-2; TRBD2 is a possible D gene (5 bases). Trimming left V 2 bases short and J 7 bases short, with 8 bases between. The CDR3 is 13 amino acids. Germline assignment: CDR1 MNHEY and CDR2 SMNVEV (reference sequence). In nucleotides, the CDR3 is TGTGCCAGCAGTTTAGTGGGAGTCGGGGAGCTGTTTTTT. Protein product: CASSLVGVGELFF.

The V gene is TRBV10-3, the J gene TRBJ2-7; 7 bases fit TRBD1. Germline V gene data show CDR1 as ENHRY and CDR2 as SYGVKD. Trimming at V came to 6 bases and at J to 1 base, leaving 3 bases not matched to a gene. The CDR3 is 13 amino acids. CDR3 in amino acids: CAISRDSSYEQYF. The CDR3 DNA sequence: TGTGCCATCAGCCGGGACAGTTCCTACGAGCAGTACTTC.

The chain uses TRBV15 and TRBJ1-2, with D unresolved. The length of the CDR3 is 16 residues. Germline V gives CDR1 LNHNV, CDR2 YYDKDF (reference sequence). Trimming cost V 1 base and J 5 bases, with 17 bases left between them. The CDR3 sequence is CATSRAHGSSRYGYTF. The DNA for the CDR3 is TGTGCCACCAGCAGAGCCCATGGATCCTCCAGGTATGGCTACACCTTC.

The rearrangement links TRBV7-9 to TRBJ2-7, with D unclear. Germline V gives CDR1 SEHNR, CDR2 FQNEAQ (reference sequence). This CDR3 has 12 residues. V was shortened by 6 bases and J by 6 bases, with 12 bases between the two germline ends. CDR3 in amino acids: CASSSDKLEQYF. The CDR3 DNA reads TGTGCCAGCAGTTCTGACAAACTCGAGCAGTACTTC.

This clone is a singleton in its sample. The J gene is TRBJ2-3, the V gene TRBV4-3, with 8 positions matching TRBD2. CDR1 and CDR2 (germline): LGHNA, YSLEER. V trimming: 4 bases; J trimming: 2 bases; junction bases outside the gene matches: 8. The CDR3 length is 16 residues. This chain's CDR3 is CASSPRLAGFTDTQYF. Written as DNA, the CDR3 is TGCGCCAGCAGCCCACGGCTAGCGGGCTTCACAGATACGCAGTATTTT.